Listed below are T cell receptor beta chains from one sample, sequenced in a study of T cells after somatic rescue of genetic block. Generated by immunoSEQ multiplex PCR, the TCRdb table keeps only in-frame clones and is missing some. Of 95,000 to 120,000 clones listed, about 93% are singletons. Material: peripheral blood mononuclear cells (PBMCs). The source of these receptors is a young woman. Each CDR3 is given with its conserved first and last residue. D genes are given only for firm matches. Size is omitted from some rows. Given values are once, few, many or a class for expanded clones.

>-|TRBD1|TRBV28|TRBJ2-3
TGTGCCAGCAGTTTATGGGGACAGGGGGCTACCCCAGATACGCAGTATTTT
CASSLWGQGATPDTQYF
>few|TRBD1|TRBV7-3|TRBJ1-6
TGTGCCAGCAGCTTATCGACAGGGGGCTATTCACCCCTCCACTTT
CASSLSTGGYSPLHF
>many|-|TRBV5-1|TRBJ1-1
TGCGCCAGCAGCGTGACAGGTACTACTGAAGCTTTCTTT
CASSVTGTTEAFF
>-|-|TRBV2|TRBJ2-3
TGTGCCAGCAGTGTCTCCCGCACAGATACGCAGTATTTT
CASSVSRTDTQYF
>-|-|TRBV7-6|TRBJ1-5
TGTGCCAGCAGCTTAGCTTCTAGCAATCAGCCCCAGCATTTT
CASSLASSNQPQHF
>-|TRBD2|TRBV11-3|TRBJ2-7
TGTGCCAGCAGCTTAGGGGAGGGCTACGAGCAGTACTTC
CASSLGEGYEQYF
>few|-|TRBV6-9|TRBJ1-2
TGTGCCAGCAGTTACCGGGACACTAATGGCTACACCTTC
CASSYRDTNGYTF
>-|-|TRBV18|TRBJ1-4
TGTGCCAGCTCACCACCGGGGCGGGAAGAAAAACTGTTTTTT
CASSPPGREEKLFF
>once|-|TRBV7-3|TRBJ2-6
TGTGCCAGCAGACCCGGGGATAGCTCTGGGGCCAACGTCCTGACTTTC
CASRPGDSSGANVLTF
>-|-|TRBV10-2|TRBJ2-1
TGCGCCAGCAGTCACCAGTCCGGGACTTATAACAATGAGCAGTTCTTC
CASSHQSGTYNNEQFF
>-|-|TRBV7-2|TRBJ1-6
TGTGCCAGCAGCCTATATGGAGAGAATTCACCCCTCCACTTT
CASSLYGENSPLHF
>few|-|TRBV9|TRBJ2-4
TGTGCCAGCCCCTGCCTGGGGAAGGGCCCCAGCAGAAAAAACATTCAGTACTTC
CASPCLGKGPSRKNIQYF
>-|-|TRBV19|TRBJ1-5
TGTGCCAGTAGTATACCGGGGGTTAGCAATCAGCCCCAGCATTTT
CASSIPGVSNQPQHF
>-|TRBD1|TRBV6-6|TRBJ1-1
TGTGCCAGCAGGTCGTGGGACAGGAACACTGAAGCTTTCTTT
CASRSWDRNTEAFF
>-|-|TRBV7-9|TRBJ1-4
TGTGCCAGCAGCTTAGCGCATACAGAGGCTAATGAAAAACTGTTTTTT
CASSLAHTEANEKLFF
>-|-|TRBV14|TRBJ1-2
TGTGCCAGCAGCCATGGAGGGTATGGCTACACCTTC
CASSHGGYGYTF
>-|TRBD1|TRBV11-2|TRBJ2-3
TGTGCCAGCAGCTTACAGGGGGTTAGCACAGATACGCAGTATTTT
CASSLQGVSTDTQYF
>-|TRBD1|TRBV2|TRBJ1-5
TGTGCCAGCAGTACGGACAGGGCTACCAATCAGCCCCAGCATTTT
CASSTDRATNQPQHF
>-|-|TRBV11-3|TRBJ1-3
TGTGCCAGCAGCTTAGATACAGGATCTGGAAACACCATATATTTT
CASSLDTGSGNTIYF
>once|TRBD1|TRBV18|TRBJ1-4
TGTGCCAGCTCACCCCGGATTGGACAGGGTTTCGAAAAACTGTTTTTT
CASSPRIGQGFEKLFF